The present T cell receptor beta chain was sequenced within a study of somatic mutations in cytotoxic T cells in rheumatoid arthritis. Libraries were prepared by immunoSEQ multiplex PCR; TCRdb keeps only in-frame clonotypes and omits some of them. Found here are more than 6,000 clones, 70% of them singletons; the top ten hold around two fifths. The V gene's germline CDR1 is MNHEY and CDR2 SVGAGI. The CDR3 runs 16 residues. The trim removed 0 bases at V and 2 bases at J, leaving 1 base unmatched. Specimen: CD8+ T cells sorted from blood. This sequence joins TRBV6-5 and TRBJ2-5, with 12 bases lining up with TRBD2. The receptor comes from a man aged 35 to 55 in good health. CDR3 region: CASSYSGTSGQETQYF. The CDR3 DNA is TGTGCCAGCAGTTACTCAGGGACTAGCGGGCAAGAGACCCAGTACTTC.